A single sample gave rise to the 30 T cell receptor beta chains below, sequenced in a study of blood T cell repertoires in COVID-19. Some clones are missing from TCRdb's copy, which holds only in-frame ones; the method was immunoSEQ multiplex PCR. The table lists about 200,000 clones, roughly four fifths of them singletons. The sample taken for sequencing was peripheral blood. The receptors originated from a woman between 35 and 50 years old with acute or convalescent COVID-19.

The rearrangement uses TRBV3-1 (or the pseudogene TRBV3-2) and TRBJ2-7, with 7 nucleotides matching TRBD2. CDR3 size: 14 residues. Trimming took 4 bases from V and 3 from J; bases not matched to a gene: 6. The germline CDR1 and CDR2 sequences are LGHDT and YNNKEL (reference sequence). The chain's CDR3 is CASSRRSGVYEQYF. CDR3 bases: TGTGCCAGCAGCCGACGAAGCGGGGTCTACGAGCAGTACTTC.

This rearrangement joins TRBV4-3 to TRBJ1-5, with a weak D call TRBD1 (6 bases). The CDR3 is made up of 15 amino acids. Trimming shortened V by 4 bases and J by 6 bases, and 16 bases separated the two germline ends. Germline loops: CDR1 LGHNA, CDR2 YSLEER. CDR3 in DNA: TGCGCCAGCAGCCTCCACCCAGGGGTGGGTCAGCCCCAGCATTTT. It codes for CASSLHPGVGQPQHF.

V gene TRBV12-3 or TRBV12-4 combines with J gene TRBJ1-2; possibly TRBD1 for D (6 bases). The length of the CDR3 is 13 residues. Trimming removed 3 bases at V and 8 bases at J, with 13 bases between. The CDR3 DNA follows: TGTGCCAGCAGTTTCCCCAGGGGCCGCGGCTACACCTTC. As protein: CASSFPRGRGYTF.

V and J are TRBV7-9 and TRBJ2-1; 11 positions agree with TRBD2. Per the germline V gene, CDR1 is SEHNR and CDR2 is FQNEAQ (reference sequence). The J segment lost 7 bases and the V segment lost 5 bases, leaving 13 bases of the junction unmatched. The CDR3 length is 17 residues. In nucleotides, the CDR3 is TGTGCCAGCAGCCCCCGACTAGCGGGACCCCCACGGAATGAGCAGTTCTTC. As protein: CASSPRLAGPPRNEQFF.

The V call is TRBV10-3, the J call TRBJ2-1, with D possibly TRBD1 on 5 matching bases. The V gene lost 8 bases and the J gene lost 6 bases, with 14 bases spanning the gap. CDR1 ENHRY and CDR2 SYGVKD come from the germline V gene. The CDR3 has 13 amino acids. CDR3 amino acids: CAIPGRWANEQFF. The CDR3 DNA reads TGTGCCATCCCAGGGCGTTGGGCCAATGAGCAGTTCTTC.

With regard to this clone: This sequence may be a read error, since a much larger clone differs from it by one base. V usage is TRBV7-7 and J usage is TRBJ2-1; TRBD2 aligns across 11 bases. Trimming at V came to 1 base and at J to 5 bases, leaving 1 base not matched to a gene. CDR3 size: 15 residues. Germline V gene data show CDR1 as SSHAT and CDR2 as FNYEAQ (reference sequence). CDR3: CASSLGLAGNNEQFF. CDR3 DNA sequence: TGTGCCAGCAGCTTAGGACTAGCGGGGAACAATGAGCAGTTCTTC.

This rearrangement joins TRBV6-5 to TRBJ1-1, with D uncertain. V was pared by 7 bases and J by 0 bases, with 12 bases between. The germline CDR1 and CDR2 sequences are MNHEY and SVGAGI. This CDR3 contains 14 residues. The CDR3 reads CASTRERMNTEAFF. The CDR3 DNA follows: TGTGCCAGCACGAGGGAGCGGATGAACACTGAAGCTTTCTTT.

The chain carries TRBV30 and TRBJ2-3, with TRBD2 matching over 10 bases. Germline CDR1 is GTSNPN and CDR2 is SVGIG (reference sequence). V dropped 4 bases and J dropped 2; count of bases not matched to a gene: 6. The CDR3 spans 15 residues. The CDR3 DNA reads as TGTGCCTGGACTAAGACTAGCGGGTTCACAGATACGCAGTATTTT. It is translated as CAWTKTSGFTDTQYF.

This clone turned up a few times. The gene calls are TRBV5-5 and TRBJ2-1, with D maybe TRBD1 (7 bases). CDR3 size: 13 residues. Germline lookup yields CDR1 SGHKS and CDR2 YYEKEE (reference sequence). V lost 4 bases, J lost 9 bases, and 14 bases lay in between. CDR3 loop: CASSPAGGGEQFF. The CDR3 bases are TGTGCCAGCAGCCCGGCAGGGGGAGGTGAGCAGTTCTTC.

This clone was found once. The chain uses TRBV10-3 and TRBJ2-3; 12 positions match TRBD2. The CDR3 totals 16 residues. The germline V gene has CDR1 ENHRY and CDR2 SYGVKD. Germline trimming cut 11 bases from V and 2 bases from J; bases unmatched to any gene: 11. The DNA of the CDR3 is TGTGCCTCGCGATTGGGACTAGCGGGTACCACAGATACGCAGTATTTT. This translates into CASRLGLAGTTDTQYF.

This clone was seen a few times. V gene TRBV5-1 combines with J gene TRBJ2-1; D possibly corresponds to TRBD2 (6 bases). From germline, CDR1 is SGHRS and CDR2 YFSETQ. The ends were cut back, 5 bases at V and 0 bases at J, with 18 bases in the middle. The CDR3 runs to 17 residues. CDR3 sequence: CASRRDSHFSSYNEQFF. In DNA form, the CDR3 reads TGCGCCAGCAGACGGGACTCCCATTTCAGCTCCTACAATGAGCAGTTCTTC.

The chain is built from TRBV30 and TRBJ2-1; 9 bases align to TRBD2. Per germline, CDR1 GTSNPN and CDR2 SVGIG (reference sequence). This CDR3 is 13 amino acids long. V dropped 0 bases and J dropped 8; count of bases not matched to a gene: 2. The CDR3 bases are TGTGCCTGGAGTGTAGCGGGAGGCGATGAGCAGTTCTTC. Translating gives CAWSVAGGDEQFF.

This sequence joins TRBV6-2 or TRBV6-3 and TRBJ1-3, with D perhaps matching TRBD1 (6 bases). The CDR3 extends over 16 amino acids. Germline loops: CDR1 MNHEY, CDR2 SVGEGT. The germline V and J ends were trimmed by 6 bases and 0 bases, with 15 bases remaining between them. The CDR3 reads CASSALGQNSGNTIYF. CDR3 in DNA: TGTGCCAGCAGCGCCCTCGGACAGAACTCTGGAAACACCATATATTTT.

The chain recombines TRBV7-3 with TRBJ2-3, with 8 bases identical to TRBD1. Germline CDR1 reads SGHTA; CDR2 reads FQGTGA. This CDR3 contains 13 residues. J lost 7 bases, V lost 3 bases, and 3 bases had no gene match. CDR3 DNA sequence: TGTGCCAGCAGCTTTGACAGGGGCCATACGCAGTATTTT. It codes for CASSFDRGHTQYF.

V and J are TRBV10-2 and TRBJ1-2; 7 nucleotides match TRBD1. Germline CDR1 reads WSHSY; CDR2 reads SAAADI. The J segment lost 7 bases and the V segment lost 0 bases, leaving 11 bases of the junction unmatched. The CDR3 loop spans 16 amino acids. CDR3 residues: CASSESSRDRSFGYTF. The CDR3 nucleotides read TGCGCCAGCAGTGAGTCCTCGAGGGACAGATCGTTTGGCTACACCTTC.

V and J are TRBV19 and TRBJ2-1; TRBD2 is a possible D gene (6 bases). The CDR3 loop spans 16 amino acids. With 5 bases removed from V and 7 bases from J, the gap between germline ends came to 21 bases. Germline CDR1 reads LNHDA; CDR2 reads SQIVND (reference sequence). In DNA form, the CDR3 reads TGTGCCAGTAGTCCGCGCGGGGAACGGAGGATAAATGAGCAGTTCTTC. It encodes CASSPRGERRINEQFF.

The chain joins TRBV5-8 to TRBJ1-6; 7 positions match TRBD1. Trimming cost V 3 bases and J 8 bases; bases outside gene matches: 5. This CDR3 contains 14 residues. The germline gives CDR1 SGHTS, CDR2 YDEGEE. The CDR3 loop reads CASSWGDSYSPLHF. The CDR3 bases are TGTGCCAGCAGCTGGGGGGACAGTTATTCACCCCTCCACTTT. Looking up the rest from reference TRBV5-8 and TRBJ1-6 gives the full variable domain: EAGVTQSPTHLIKTRGQQATLRCSPISGHTSVYWYQQALGLGLQFLLWYDEGEERNRGNFPPRFSGRQFPNYSSELNVNALELEDSALYLCASSWGDSYSPLHFGNGTRLTVT.

This clone was counted only a few times. This chain links TRBV9 with TRBJ2-1; 9 bases match TRBD1. Germline lookup yields CDR1 SGDLS and CDR2 YYNGEE. The V segment lost 0 bases and the J segment 6 bases; nucleotides outside the gene matches: 7. CDR3 length: 16 residues. CDR3 bases: TGTGCCAGCAGCGTAGGAGGGGGGACAGGGAGCAATGAGCAGTTCTTC. Its translation is CASSVGGGTGSNEQFF. Full variable domain (remainder filled in from reference TRBV9 and TRBJ2-1): DSGVTQTPKHLITATGQRVTLRCSPRSGDLSVYWYQQSLDQGLQFLIQYYNGEERAKGNILERFSAQQFPDLHSELNLSSLELGDSALYFCASSVGGGTGSNEQFFGPGTRLTVL.

This clone has only a few counts. CDR3 bases: TGTGCCACCAGTGATTTCCGGGACAGGGGGGTAACCGGGGAGCTGTTTTTT. It yields the protein CATSDFRDRGVTGELFF. V and J are TRBV24-1 and TRBJ2-2; 11 positions match TRBD1. V lost 1 base to trimming and J lost 5 bases; unmatched junction nucleotides: 5. Germline-derived CDR1 and CDR2 are KGHDR and SFDVKD. This CDR3 is 17 amino acids long.

The CDR3 DNA reads as TGTGCCAGCAGTTTGACGACTAGCGAAAGGTTCTTC. Amino acids: CASSLTTSERFF. This rearrangement joins TRBV28 to TRBJ2-1; 8 positions agree with TRBD2. From germline, CDR1 is MDHEN and CDR2 SYDVKM. V gave up 3 bases and J gave up 15 bases; unmatched junction bases: 7. The length of the CDR3 is 12 residues.

The gene calls are TRBV11-3 and TRBJ2-3, with 10 nucleotides matching TRBD1. The CDR3 extends over 16 amino acids. Germline V gene lookup returns CDR1 SGHNT and CDR2 YENEEA. V lost 4 bases, J lost 8 bases, and 12 bases stayed unmatched. The CDR3: CASSSQMTGGPSTQYF. The CDR3 nucleotides read TGTGCCAGCAGCTCCCAGATGACAGGGGGCCCCAGTACGCAGTATTTT.

This clone has only one observation. The chain is built from TRBV7-8 and TRBJ2-1; the D is unclear. V lost 0 bases, J lost 1 base, and 10 bases lay in between. The CDR3 loop spans 16 amino acids. CDR1 SGHVS and CDR2 FQNEAQ come from the germline V gene. CDR3 DNA sequence: TGTGCCAGCAGCTTAGCGGGCCTGCAATCCTACAATGAGCAGTTCTTC. Residues: CASSLAGLQSYNEQFF.

The V gene is TRBV2, the J gene TRBJ1-4; D gene uncertain. CDR1 and CDR2 (germline): SNHLY, FYNNEI. The V end was cut by 7 bases, the J end by 6 bases, with 9 bases between. The CDR3 is made up of 12 amino acids. As DNA, the CDR3 is TGTGCCAGCACCCTCCCCCATGAAAAACTGTTTTTT. Translated, it gives CASTLPHEKLFF.

V and J are TRBV7-9 and TRBJ1-2; unclear D gene. CDR1 and CDR2 from the germline V gene are SEHNR and FQNEAQ (reference sequence). V lost 1 base to trimming and J lost 2 bases, with 5 bases between them. This CDR3 contains 13 residues. CDR3 sequence: CASSLDSNYGYTF. The CDR3 DNA sequence: TGTGCCAGCAGCTTAGACAGCAACTATGGCTACACCTTC.

The V call is TRBV5-6, the J call TRBJ2-7; 9 bases match TRBD1. The CDR3 totals 15 residues. Per germline, CDR1 SGHDT and CDR2 YYEEEE. J was trimmed by 5 bases and V by 4 bases; bases with no gene match: 10. CDR3 in DNA: TGTGCCAGCAGCCGCCGCACGGGACAGGGCAACGAGCAGTACTTC. The encoded protein is CASSRRTGQGNEQYF.

The chain employs TRBV6-6 and TRBJ2-7, with 13 bases identical to TRBD2. The CDR3 is 20 residues long. Germline-derived CDR1 and CDR2 are MNHNY and SVGAGI (reference sequence). V shed 6 bases and J 7 bases; nucleotides not matched to a gene: 24. The CDR3 reads CASSPRPADPRLAGGREQYF. The CDR3 coding sequence is TGTGCCAGCAGCCCCCGCCCGGCAGACCCTAGACTAGCGGGAGGACGGGAGCAGTACTTC.

This chain links TRBV24-1 with TRBJ2-3; the D gene is possibly TRBD2 (6 bases). V was pared by 3 bases and J by 14 bases, with 26 bases between. The CDR3 runs 16 residues. Germline V CDR1 and CDR2: KGHDR, SFDVKD. The CDR3, as DNA: TGTGCCACCAGTGATGCCGGGACTCGCCCCGGCCTTACAATGTATTTT. Amino acids: CATSDAGTRPGLTMYF.

The J gene is TRBJ2-3, the V gene TRBV24-1; 12 nucleotides align to TRBD2. Losses at the gene ends were 5 bases for V and 5 bases for J; bases not matched to a gene: 4. CDR3 size: 15 residues. Germline V gene sequence: CDR1 KGHDR, CDR2 SFDVKD. CDR3 sequence (DNA): TGTGCCACCAGTGGTCTAGCGGGAGGGCGAGATACGCAGTATTTT. Its protein is CATSGLAGGRDTQYF.

V usage is TRBV5-5 and J usage is TRBJ2-7; a possible D gene is TRBD1 (5 bases). Germline CDR1 and CDR2: SGHKS and YYEKEE (reference sequence). Trimming pared 6 bases from V and 0 bases from J, leaving 16 bases between. This CDR3 spans 15 amino acids. The DNA of the CDR3 is TGTGCCAGCACCTCATTGGGGCTGACCTCCTACGAGCAGTACTTC. Protein product: CASTSLGLTSYEQYF.

The rearrangement links TRBV7-9 to TRBJ2-7; possibly TRBD1 for D (6 bases). Germline loops: CDR1 SEHNR, CDR2 FQNEAQ (reference sequence). This CDR3 contains 16 residues. Trimming removed 3 bases from V and 1 base from J, with 16 bases in between. The CDR3 DNA is TGTGCCAGCAGCTTTGTACAGGGTAAGGGGTCCTACGAGCAGTACTTC. Translating it yields CASSFVQGKGSYEQYF.